These 3 T cell receptor beta chains were all obtained from the same sample, sequenced in a study of blood T cell repertoires in COVID-19. Method: immunoSEQ multiplex PCR; TCRdb's copy keeps in-frame clones and lacks some. The sample includes over 150,000 clones, around 85% of them seen just once. Sequencing was performed on peripheral blood. These receptors were obtained from a man aged 45 to 65 with active or convalescent COVID-19.

The V call is TRBV6-5, the J call TRBJ2-5, with D hard to call. The CDR3 runs 12 residues. The germline V gene encodes CDR1 MNHEY and CDR2 SVGAGI. Deletions cut 7 bases from V and 5 bases from J, with 11 bases between. Written as DNA, the CDR3 is TGTGCCAGCACCGTTTCTTCGGAGACCCAGTACTTC. Translating gives CASTVSSETQYF.

This clone was found once. CDR3 sequence: CSASRGQGAEKLFF. CDR3 nucleotide sequence: TGCAGTGCTAGTAGAGGACAGGGGGCGGAAAAACTGTTTTTT. The chain is built from TRBV20-1 and TRBJ1-4; 11 bases agree with TRBD1. This CDR3 contains 14 residues. J lost 8 bases, V lost 3 bases, and 5 bases had no gene match. In germline, CDR1 is DFQATT, CDR2 SNEGSKA (reference sequence).

The rearrangement joins TRBV27 to TRBJ2-1; weak D call: TRBD1 (6 bases). The V and J ends lost 7 bases and 2 bases respectively, with 15 bases between them. CDR1 MNHEY and CDR2 SMNVEV come from the germline V gene (reference sequence). This CDR3 is 15 amino acids long. The CDR3 nucleotides are TGTGCCAGCAATGGACTGGGGGCCACCTACAATGAGCAGTTCTTC. This encodes CASNGLGATYNEQFF.